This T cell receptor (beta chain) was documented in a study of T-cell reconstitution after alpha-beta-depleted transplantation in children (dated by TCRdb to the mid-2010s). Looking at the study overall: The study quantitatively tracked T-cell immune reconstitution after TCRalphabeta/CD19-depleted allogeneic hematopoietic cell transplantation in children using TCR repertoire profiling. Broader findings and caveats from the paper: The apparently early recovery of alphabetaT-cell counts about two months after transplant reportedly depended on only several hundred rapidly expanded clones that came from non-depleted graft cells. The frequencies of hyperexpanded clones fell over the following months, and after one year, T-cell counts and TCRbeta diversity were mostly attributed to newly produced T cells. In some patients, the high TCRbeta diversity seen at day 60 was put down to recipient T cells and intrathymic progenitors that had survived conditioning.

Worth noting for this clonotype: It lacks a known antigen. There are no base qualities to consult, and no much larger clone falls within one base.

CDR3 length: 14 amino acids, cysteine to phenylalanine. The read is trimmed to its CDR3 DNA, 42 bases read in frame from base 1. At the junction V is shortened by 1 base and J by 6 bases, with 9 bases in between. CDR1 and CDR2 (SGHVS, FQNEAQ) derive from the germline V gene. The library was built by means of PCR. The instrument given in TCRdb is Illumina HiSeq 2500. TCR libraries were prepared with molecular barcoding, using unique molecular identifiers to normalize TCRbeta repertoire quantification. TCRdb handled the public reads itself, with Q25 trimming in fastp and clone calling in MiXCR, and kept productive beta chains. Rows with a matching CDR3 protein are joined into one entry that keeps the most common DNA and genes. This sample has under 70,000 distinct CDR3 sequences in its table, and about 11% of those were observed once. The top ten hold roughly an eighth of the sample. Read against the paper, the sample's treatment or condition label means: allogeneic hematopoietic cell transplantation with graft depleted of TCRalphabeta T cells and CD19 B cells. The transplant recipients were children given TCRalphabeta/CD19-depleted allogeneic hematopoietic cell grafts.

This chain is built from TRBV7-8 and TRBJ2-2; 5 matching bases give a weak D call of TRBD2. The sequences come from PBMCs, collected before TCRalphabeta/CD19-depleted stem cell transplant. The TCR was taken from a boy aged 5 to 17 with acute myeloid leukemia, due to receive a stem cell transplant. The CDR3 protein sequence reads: CASSLVAPAGELFF. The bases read TGTGCCAGCAGCTTAGTAGCGCCGGCCGGGGAGCTGTTTTTT.